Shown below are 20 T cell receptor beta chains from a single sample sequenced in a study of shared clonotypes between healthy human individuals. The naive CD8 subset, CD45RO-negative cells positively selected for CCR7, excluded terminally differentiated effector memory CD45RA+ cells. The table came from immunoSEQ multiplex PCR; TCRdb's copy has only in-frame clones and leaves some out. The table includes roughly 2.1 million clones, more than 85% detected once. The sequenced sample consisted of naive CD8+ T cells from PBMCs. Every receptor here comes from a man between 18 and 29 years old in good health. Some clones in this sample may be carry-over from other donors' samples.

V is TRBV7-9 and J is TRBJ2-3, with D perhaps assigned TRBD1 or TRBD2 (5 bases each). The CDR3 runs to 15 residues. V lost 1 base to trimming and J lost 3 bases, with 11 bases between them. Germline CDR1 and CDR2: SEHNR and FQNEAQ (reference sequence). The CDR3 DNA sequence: TGTGCCAGCAGCTTAGGGGGGATTAGGACAGATACGCAGTATTTT. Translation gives CASSLGGIRTDTQYF.

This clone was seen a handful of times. The CDR3 reads CATSRGAANTEAFF. For the CDR3, the DNA is TGTGCCACCAGCAGAGGGGCGGCTAACACTGAAGCTTTCTTT. The chain couples TRBV15 to TRBJ1-1; D call uncertain. V was cut by 1 base and J by 2 bases, with 8 bases left in between. From germline, CDR1 is LNHNV and CDR2 YYDKDF (reference sequence). This CDR3 is 14 amino acids long. The complete variable domain, with remaining parts taken from reference TRBV15 and TRBJ1-1, reads DAMVIQNPRYQVTQFGKPVTLSCSQTLNHNVMYWYQQKSSQAPKLLFHYYDKDFNNEADTPDNFQSRRPNTSFCFLDIRSPGLGDTAMYLCATSRGAANTEAFFGQGTRLTVV.

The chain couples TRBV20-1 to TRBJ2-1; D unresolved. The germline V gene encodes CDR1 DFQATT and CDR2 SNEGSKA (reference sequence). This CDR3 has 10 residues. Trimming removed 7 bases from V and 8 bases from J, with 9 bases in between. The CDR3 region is CSVLQHEQFF. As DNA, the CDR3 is TGCAGTGTTCTACAACATGAGCAGTTCTTC.

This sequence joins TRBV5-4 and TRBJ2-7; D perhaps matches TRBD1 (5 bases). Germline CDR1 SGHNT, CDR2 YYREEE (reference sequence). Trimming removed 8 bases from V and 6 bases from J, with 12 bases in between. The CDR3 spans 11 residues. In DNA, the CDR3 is TGTGCCAGTTCCAGGGATGCCGAGCAGTACTTC. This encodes CASSRDAEQYF.

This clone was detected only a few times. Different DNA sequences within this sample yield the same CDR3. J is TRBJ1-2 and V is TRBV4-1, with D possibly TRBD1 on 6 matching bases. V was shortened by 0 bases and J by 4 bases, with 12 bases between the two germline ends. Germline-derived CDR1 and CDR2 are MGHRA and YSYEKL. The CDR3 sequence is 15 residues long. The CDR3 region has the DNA TGCGCCAGCAGCCAAGAAGGGGGGCTGGGCTATGGCTACACCTTC. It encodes CASSQEGGLGYGYTF.

The chain's CDR3 is CASSEFNEQYF. In nucleotides, the CDR3 is TGTGCCAGCAGTGAATTTAACGAGCAGTACTTC. The gene calls are TRBV6-1 and TRBJ2-7; D call uncertain. Germline loops: CDR1 MNHNS, CDR2 SASEGT. The CDR3 is made up of 11 amino acids. V was shortened by 2 bases and J by 5 bases, with 4 bases between the two germline ends.

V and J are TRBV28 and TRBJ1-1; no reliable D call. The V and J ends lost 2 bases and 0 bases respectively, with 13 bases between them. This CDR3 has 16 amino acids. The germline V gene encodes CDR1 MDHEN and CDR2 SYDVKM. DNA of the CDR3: TGTGCCAGCAGTTTAGTCACAGAAATCTTGAACACTGAAGCTTTCTTT. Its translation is CASSLVTEILNTEAFF.

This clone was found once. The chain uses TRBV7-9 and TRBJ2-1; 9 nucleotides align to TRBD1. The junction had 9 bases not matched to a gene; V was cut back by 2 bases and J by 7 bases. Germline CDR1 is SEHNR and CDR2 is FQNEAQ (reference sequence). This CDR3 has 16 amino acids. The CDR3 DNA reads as TGTGCCAGCAGCTTAACGACCGGGACAGGGCGGAATGAGCAGTTCTTC. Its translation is CASSLTTGTGRNEQFF.

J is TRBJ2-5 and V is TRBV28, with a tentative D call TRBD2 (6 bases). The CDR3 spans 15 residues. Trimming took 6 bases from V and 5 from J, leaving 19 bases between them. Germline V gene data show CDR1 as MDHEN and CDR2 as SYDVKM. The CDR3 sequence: CASRIGAGRRETQYF. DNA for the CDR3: TGTGCCAGCAGAATTGGGGCGGGGAGACGGGAGACCCAGTACTTC. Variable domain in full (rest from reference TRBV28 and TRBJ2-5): DVKVTQSSRYLVKRTGEKVFLECVQDMDHENMFWYRQDPGLGLRLIYFSYDVKMKEKGDIPEGYSVSREKKERFSLILESASTNQTSMYLCASRIGAGRRETQYFGPGTRLLVL.

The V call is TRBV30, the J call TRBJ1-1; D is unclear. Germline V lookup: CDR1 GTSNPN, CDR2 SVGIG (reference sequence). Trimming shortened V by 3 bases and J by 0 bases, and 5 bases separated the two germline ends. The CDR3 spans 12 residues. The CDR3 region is CAWRLLNTEAFF. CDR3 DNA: TGTGCCTGGAGACTCCTGAACACTGAAGCTTTCTTT.

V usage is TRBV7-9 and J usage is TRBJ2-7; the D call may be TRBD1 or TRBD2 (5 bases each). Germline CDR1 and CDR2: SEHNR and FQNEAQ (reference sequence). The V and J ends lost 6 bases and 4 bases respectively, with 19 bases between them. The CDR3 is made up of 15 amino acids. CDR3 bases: TGTGCCAGCAGTTCACCGGGACGGGGTCCGTACGAGCAGTACTTC. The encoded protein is CASSSPGRGPYEQYF.

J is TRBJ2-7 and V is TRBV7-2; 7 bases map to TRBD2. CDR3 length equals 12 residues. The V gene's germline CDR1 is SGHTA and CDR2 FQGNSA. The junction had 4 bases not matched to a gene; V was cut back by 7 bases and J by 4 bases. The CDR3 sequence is CASNWGGYEQYF. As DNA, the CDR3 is TGTGCCAGCAACTGGGGGGGGTACGAGCAGTACTTC.

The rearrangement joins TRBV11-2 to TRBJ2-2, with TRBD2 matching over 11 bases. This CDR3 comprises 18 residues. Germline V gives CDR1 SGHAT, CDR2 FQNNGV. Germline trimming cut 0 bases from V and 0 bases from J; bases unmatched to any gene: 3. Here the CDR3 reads CASSLELAGATNTGELFF. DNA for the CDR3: TGTGCCAGCAGCTTAGAACTAGCGGGAGCCACGAACACCGGGGAGCTGTTTTTT.

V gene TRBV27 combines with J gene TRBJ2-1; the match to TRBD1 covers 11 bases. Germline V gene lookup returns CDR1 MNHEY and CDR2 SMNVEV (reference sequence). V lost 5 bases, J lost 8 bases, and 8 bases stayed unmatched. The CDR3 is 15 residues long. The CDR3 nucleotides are TGTGCCAGCAGTGGGCCGGGACAGGGGGGAGATGAGCAGTTCTTC. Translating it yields CASSGPGQGGDEQFF.

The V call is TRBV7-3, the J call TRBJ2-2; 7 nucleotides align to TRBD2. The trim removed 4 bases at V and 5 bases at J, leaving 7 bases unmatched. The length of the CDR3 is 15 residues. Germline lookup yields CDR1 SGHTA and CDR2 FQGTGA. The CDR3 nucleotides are TGTGCCAGCAGCTCGCGGGAGTCTGGGACCGGGGAGCTGTTTTTT. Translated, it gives CASSSRESGTGELFF. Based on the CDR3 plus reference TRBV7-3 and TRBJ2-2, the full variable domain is GAGVSQTPSNKVTEKGKYVELRCDPISGHTALYWYRQSLGQGPEFLIYFQGTGAADDSGLPNDRFFAVRPEGSVSTLKIQRTERGDSAVYLCASSSRESGTGELFFGEGSRLTVL.

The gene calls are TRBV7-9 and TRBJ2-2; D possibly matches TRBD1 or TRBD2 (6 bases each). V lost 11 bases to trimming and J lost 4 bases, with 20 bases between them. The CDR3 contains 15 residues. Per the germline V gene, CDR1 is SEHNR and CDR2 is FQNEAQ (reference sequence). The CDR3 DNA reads TGTGCCTGCCGGGGGCCGGGGGCGACCACCGGGGAGCTGTTTTTT. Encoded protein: CACRGPGATTGELFF.

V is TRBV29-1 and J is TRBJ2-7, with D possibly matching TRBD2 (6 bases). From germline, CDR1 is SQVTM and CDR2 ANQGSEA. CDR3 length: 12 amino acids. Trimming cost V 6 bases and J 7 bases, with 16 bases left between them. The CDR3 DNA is TGCAGCGTGGCTCTAGCTGCGGGGGAGCAGTACTTC. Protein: CSVALAAGEQYF.

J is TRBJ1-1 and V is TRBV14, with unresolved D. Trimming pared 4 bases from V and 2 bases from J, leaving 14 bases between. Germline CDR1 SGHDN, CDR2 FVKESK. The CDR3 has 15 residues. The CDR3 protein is CASSPGPFLNTEAFF. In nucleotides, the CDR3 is TGTGCCAGCAGCCCCGGGCCGTTCTTAAACACTGAAGCTTTCTTT.

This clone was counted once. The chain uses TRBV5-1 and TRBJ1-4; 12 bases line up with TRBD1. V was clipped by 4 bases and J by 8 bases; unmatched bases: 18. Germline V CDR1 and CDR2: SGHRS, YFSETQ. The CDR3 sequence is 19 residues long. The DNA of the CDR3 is TGCGCCAGCAGCCCGTACCGGGGACAGGGGGCGAGAGGTGGAGAAAAACTGTTTTTT. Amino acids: CASSPYRGQGARGGEKLFF. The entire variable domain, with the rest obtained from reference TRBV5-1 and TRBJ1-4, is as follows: KAGVTQTPRYLIKTRGQQVTLSCSPISGHRSVSWYQQTPGQGLQFLFEYFSETQRNKGNFPGRFSGRQFSNSRSEMNVSTLELGDSALYLCASSPYRGQGARGGEKLFFGSGTQLSVL.

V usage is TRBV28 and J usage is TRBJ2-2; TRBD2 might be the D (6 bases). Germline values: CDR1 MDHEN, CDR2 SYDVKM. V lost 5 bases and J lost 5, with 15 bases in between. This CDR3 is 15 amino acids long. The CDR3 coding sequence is TGTGCCAGCAGTACCGTTGGGGGGTGGACCGGGGAGCTGTTTTTT. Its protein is CASSTVGGWTGELFF.